The source of this TCR beta chain is a study of T cell repertoires in cytomegalovirus infection. As for the study in general: Based on public TCR beta signatures, there were indications of CMV infection and of a matching HLA type.

Worth noting for this clonotype: Its antigen is currently unknown.

The germline V gene has CDR1 LNHDA and CDR2 SQIVND (reference sequence). The CDR3 covers 15 residues. V lost 6 bases and J lost 3; bases outside the gene matches: 6. Each CDR3 protein is one row after TCRdb ran MiXCR on the reads. The sample consists of 570,000 or so distinct CDR3 sequences, almost 40% of them appearing once. The clonotype originates from a human donor in good health (CMV status not recorded). Some clones in this sample may be carry-over from other donors' samples. The genes are TRBV19 and TRBJ2-1, with 9 bases fitting TRBD2. The sequenced sample was cultured PBMCs, obtained from culture after CMV antigen stimulation. The CDR3 loop reads CASSETSGDYNEQFF. DNA of the CDR3: TGTGCCAGTAGCGAGACTAGCGGCGACTACAATGAGCAGTTCTTC.